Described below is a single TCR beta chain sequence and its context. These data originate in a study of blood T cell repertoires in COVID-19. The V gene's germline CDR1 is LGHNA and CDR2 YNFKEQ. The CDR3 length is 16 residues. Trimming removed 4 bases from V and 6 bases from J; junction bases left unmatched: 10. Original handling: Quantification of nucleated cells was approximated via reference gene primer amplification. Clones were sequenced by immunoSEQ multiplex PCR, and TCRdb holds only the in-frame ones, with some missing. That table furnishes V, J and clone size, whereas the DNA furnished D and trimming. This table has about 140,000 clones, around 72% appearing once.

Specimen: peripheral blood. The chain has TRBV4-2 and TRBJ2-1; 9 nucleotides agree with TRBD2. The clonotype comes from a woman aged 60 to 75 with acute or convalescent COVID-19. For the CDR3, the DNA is TGTGCCAGCAGCCCCAGAGGAAGCGGGAGGCTCAATGAGCAGTTCTTC. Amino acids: CASSPRGSGRLNEQFF.